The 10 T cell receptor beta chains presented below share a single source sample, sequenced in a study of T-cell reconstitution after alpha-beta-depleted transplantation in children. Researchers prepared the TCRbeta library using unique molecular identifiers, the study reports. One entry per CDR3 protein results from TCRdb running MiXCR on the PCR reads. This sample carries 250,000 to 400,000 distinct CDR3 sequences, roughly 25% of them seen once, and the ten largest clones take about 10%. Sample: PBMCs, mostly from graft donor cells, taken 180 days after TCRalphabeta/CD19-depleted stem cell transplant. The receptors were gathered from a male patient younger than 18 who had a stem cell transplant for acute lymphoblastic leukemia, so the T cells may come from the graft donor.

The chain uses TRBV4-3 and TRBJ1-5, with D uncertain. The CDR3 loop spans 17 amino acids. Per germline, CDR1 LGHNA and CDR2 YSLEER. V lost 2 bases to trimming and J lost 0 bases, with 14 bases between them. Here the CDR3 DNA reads TGCGCCAGCAGCCAAACTCGAACACTTTATAGCAATCAGCCCCAGCATTTT. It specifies CASSQTRTLYSNQPQHF.

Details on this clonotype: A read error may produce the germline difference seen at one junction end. The DNA for the CDR3 is TGTGCCAGCAGCCAAAGGGGGATCGGTGGCGACACCTTC. Protein sequence: CASSQRGIGGDTF. The genes are TRBV3-1 and TRBJ1-2, with TRBD1 as a possible D gene (6 bases). Germline CDR1 reads LGHDT; CDR2 reads YNNKEL (reference sequence). The CDR3 is made up of 13 amino acids.

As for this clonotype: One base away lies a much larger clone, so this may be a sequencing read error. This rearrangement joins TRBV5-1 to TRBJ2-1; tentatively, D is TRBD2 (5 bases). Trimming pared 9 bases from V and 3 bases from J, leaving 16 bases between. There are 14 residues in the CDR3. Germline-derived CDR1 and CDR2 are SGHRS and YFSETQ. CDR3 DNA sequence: TGCGCCATCTATACCCCTGACTACTACAATGAGCAGTTCTTC. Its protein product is CAIYTPDYYNEQFF.

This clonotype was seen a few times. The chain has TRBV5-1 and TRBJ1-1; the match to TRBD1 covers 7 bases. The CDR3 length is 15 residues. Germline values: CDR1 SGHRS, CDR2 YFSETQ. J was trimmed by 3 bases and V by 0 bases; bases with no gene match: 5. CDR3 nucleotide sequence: TGCGCCAGCAGCTTGGAGCAGGGGGGGGACACTGAAGCTTTCTTT. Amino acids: CASSLEQGGDTEAFF.

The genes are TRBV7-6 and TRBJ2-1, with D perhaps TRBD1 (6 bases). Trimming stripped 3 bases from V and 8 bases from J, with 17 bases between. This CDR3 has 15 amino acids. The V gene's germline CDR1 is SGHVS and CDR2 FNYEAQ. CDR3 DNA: TGTGCCAGCAGCTTTCTTACTTCAGGGGCCTATGAGCAGTTCTTC. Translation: CASSFLTSGAYEQFF.

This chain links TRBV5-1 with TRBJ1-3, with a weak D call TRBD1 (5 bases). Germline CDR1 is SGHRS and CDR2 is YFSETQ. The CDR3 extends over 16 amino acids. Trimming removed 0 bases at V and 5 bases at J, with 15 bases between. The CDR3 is CASSLGFQGSRNTIYF. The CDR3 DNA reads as TGCGCCAGCAGCTTGGGGTTCCAGGGATCAAGAAACACCATATATTTT.

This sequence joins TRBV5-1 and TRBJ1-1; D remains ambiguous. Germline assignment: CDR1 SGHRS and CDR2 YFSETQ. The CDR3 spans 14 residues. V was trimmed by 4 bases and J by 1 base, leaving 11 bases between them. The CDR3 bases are TGCGCCAGCAGCCCCATGAACACGAACACTGAAGCTTTCTTT. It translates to CASSPMNTNTEAFF.

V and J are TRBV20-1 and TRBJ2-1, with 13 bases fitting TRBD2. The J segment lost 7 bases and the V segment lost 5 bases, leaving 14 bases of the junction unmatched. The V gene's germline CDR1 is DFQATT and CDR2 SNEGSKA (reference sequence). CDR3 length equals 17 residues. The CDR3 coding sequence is TGCAGTGCTCCGAACCTTTTTACTAGCGGGAGGGGAAATGAGCAGTTCTTC. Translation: CSAPNLFTSGRGNEQFF.

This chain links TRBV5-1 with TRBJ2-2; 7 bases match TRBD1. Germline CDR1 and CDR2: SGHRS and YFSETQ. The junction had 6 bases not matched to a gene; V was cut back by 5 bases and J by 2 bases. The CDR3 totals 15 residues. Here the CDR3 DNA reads TGCGCCAGCAGGTCCTCAGGGGGTAACACCGGGGAGCTGTTTTTT. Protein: CASRSSGGNTGELFF. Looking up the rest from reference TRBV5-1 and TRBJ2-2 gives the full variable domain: KAGVTQTPRYLIKTRGQQVTLSCSPISGHRSVSWYQQTPGQGLQFLFEYFSETQRNKGNFPGRFSGRQFSNSRSEMNVSTLELGDSALYLCASRSSGGNTGELFFGEGSRLTVL.

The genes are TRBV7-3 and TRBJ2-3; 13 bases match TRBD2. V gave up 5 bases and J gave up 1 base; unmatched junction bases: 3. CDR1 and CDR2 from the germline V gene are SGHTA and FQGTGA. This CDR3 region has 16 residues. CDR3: CASSRGLAGGTDTQYF. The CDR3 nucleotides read TGTGCCAGCAGCCGCGGACTAGCGGGAGGCACAGATACGCAGTATTTT.